Below, one TCR beta chain is given with its context. The antigen it recognizes is unknown. This specimen comes from a study of monozygotic twins with inflammatory bowel disease (dated by TCRdb to between 2018 and 2020). Study-level background: In total, around 30 monozygotic twin pairs made up the full study: 19 Danish pairs, all IBD-discordant, plus nine German pairs, of which four were IBD-concordant and five were IBD-discordant. The search for disease-associated traits relied mainly on comparing IBD patients with their genetically identical healthy co-twins within discordant pairs. Each individual had, on average, about 151 000 unique TCRalpha sequences and 181 000 unique TCRbeta sequences available for analysis.

From each donor, a roughly 2.5 ml peripheral blood sample was drawn into PAXgene tubes and stored at -80 degrees C. Without any T cell sorting, total RNA was extracted from whole blood using the PAXgene blood miRNA kit on an automated QIAcube. Deep TCRalpha and TCRbeta repertoire profiling with unique molecular barcoding was performed on peripheral blood of monozygotic twin pairs concordant or discordant for inflammatory bowel disease. Smoking habits were recorded for all twin pairs, with individuals classified as current, former or never smokers. Libraries came from 5' RACE. Each TCR library was prepared from about 3.5 ug of total RNA. For each sample, cDNA synthesis with SMARTScribe reverse transcriptase was split into eight separate reactions. During cDNA synthesis, template switching was used to introduce unique molecular identifiers that contained a 6-nucleotide sample barcode. TCRalpha and TCRbeta cDNA was amplified by two nested PCRs of around 16 and 10 cycles, with bead purification after each PCR. Before amplification, the cDNA was both treated with uracil DNA-glycosylase and purified with the QIAquick PCR purification kit. In the second PCR, Illumina TruSeq-compatible adapters and sample-specific barcodes were added. Library quality and concentration were assessed using TapeStation and Qubit, and roughly 5.5 ng of each library was pooled. Sequencing of pooled libraries was carried out on an Illumina HiSeq2500 single-index Rapid Run using 2 x 100 bp reads and custom sequencing primers. In the paper's pipeline: MiGEC version 1.2.6 was used for UMI-based consensus assembly, which corrected PCR and sequencing errors. V(D)J alignment, clonotype assembly and CDR3 extraction were performed with MiXCR version 2.1.1. Gene usage, clonotype sharing and MAIT/NKT TCR abundance were normalised by analysing the top 1000, 10 000 and 20 000 clonotypes per sample. After downsampling to 27 000 UMIs, diversity was calculated as the inverse Simpson index using the vegan R package. Statistical testing used paired Mann-Whitney U tests on the discordant twin pairs and applied Benjamini-Hochberg correction for multiple testing. After reprocessing by TCRdb, each CDR3 protein sequence is one entry, and no DNA is given. None of the V and J calls come from the authors' own analysis; TCRdb made them. The sample table includes about 380,000 distinct CDR3 sequences. Around 2.6% of the sample goes to the ten largest clones.

Reading from cysteine to phenylalanine, the CDR3 counts 13 amino acids. No DNA was logged. As encoded in the germline V gene, CDR1 is SGHTA while CDR2 is FQGNSA. General study outcomes and caveats: Distinction between different T cell subtypes could not be achieved in the analysis. No single strong signal or clonotype linked to IBD turned up in the results, so the idea that one exists was not supported. Because patients received different immunosuppressive treatments, the repertoires may have picked up extra background noise and variability between individuals. Compared with healthy twins, IBD patients had fewer clonotypes in common with other individuals, a difference most pronounced in patients showing signs of disease activity. Measured by the inverse Simpson index, TCRbeta repertoire diversity was lower in IBD patients than in their healthy co-twins. Repertoire similarity did not differ between concordant and discordant twins, possibly due to limited statistical power.

Recombination linked TRBV7-2 to TRBJ2-7. The receptor comes from a human donor with ulcerative colitis or Crohn's disease, or a healthy co-twin of an affected twin (not recorded which). The sample consisted of blood. The CDR3 region has the sequence CASSLTKNYEQYF. The reference TRBV7-2 and TRBJ2-7 proteins fill in what lies around the CDR3, so the full variable domain reads GAGVSQSPSNKVTEKGKDVELRCDPISGHTALYWYRQSLGQGLEFLIYFQGNSAPDKSGLPSDRFSAERTGGSVSTLTIQRTQQEDSAVYLCASSLTKNYEQYFGPGTRLTVT.